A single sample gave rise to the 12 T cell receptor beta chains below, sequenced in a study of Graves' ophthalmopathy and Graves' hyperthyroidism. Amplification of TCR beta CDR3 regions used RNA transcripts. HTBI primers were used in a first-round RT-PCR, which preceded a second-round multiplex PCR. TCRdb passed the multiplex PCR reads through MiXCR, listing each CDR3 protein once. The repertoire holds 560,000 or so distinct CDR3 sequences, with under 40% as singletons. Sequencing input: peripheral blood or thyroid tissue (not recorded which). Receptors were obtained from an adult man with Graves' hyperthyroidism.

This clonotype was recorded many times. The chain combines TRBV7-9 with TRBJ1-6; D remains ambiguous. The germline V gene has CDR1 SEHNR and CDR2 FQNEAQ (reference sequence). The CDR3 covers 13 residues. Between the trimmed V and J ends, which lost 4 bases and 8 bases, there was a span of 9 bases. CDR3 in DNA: TGTGCCAGCAGCTCGGCAGATTATTCACCCCTCCACTTT. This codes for CASSSADYSPLHF. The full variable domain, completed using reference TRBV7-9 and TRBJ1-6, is DTGVSQNPRHKITKRGQNVTFRCDPISEHNRLYWYRQTLGQGPEFLTYFQNEAQLEKSRLLSDRFSAERPKGSFSTLEIQRTEQGDSAMYLCASSSADYSPLHFGNGTRLTVT.

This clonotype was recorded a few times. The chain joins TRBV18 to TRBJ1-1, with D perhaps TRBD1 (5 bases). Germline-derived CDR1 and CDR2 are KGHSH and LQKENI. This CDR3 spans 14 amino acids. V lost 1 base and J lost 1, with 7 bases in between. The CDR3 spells CASSPQRGNTEAFF. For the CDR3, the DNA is TGTGCCAGCTCACCACAGAGGGGGAACACTGAAGCTTTCTTT.

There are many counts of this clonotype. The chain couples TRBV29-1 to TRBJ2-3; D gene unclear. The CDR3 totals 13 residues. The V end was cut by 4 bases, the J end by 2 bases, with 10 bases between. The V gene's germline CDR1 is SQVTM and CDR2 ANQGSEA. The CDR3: CSVVASNTDTQYF. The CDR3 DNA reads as TGCAGCGTTGTGGCGTCAAACACAGATACGCAGTATTTT.

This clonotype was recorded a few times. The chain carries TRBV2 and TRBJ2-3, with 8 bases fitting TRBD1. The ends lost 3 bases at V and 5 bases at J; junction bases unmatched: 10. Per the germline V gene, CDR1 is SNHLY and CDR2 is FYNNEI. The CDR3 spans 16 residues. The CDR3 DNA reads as TGTGCCAGCAGTGAGGACAGGGCTGTGTGGGAAGATACGCAGTATTTT. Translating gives CASSEDRAVWEDTQYF.

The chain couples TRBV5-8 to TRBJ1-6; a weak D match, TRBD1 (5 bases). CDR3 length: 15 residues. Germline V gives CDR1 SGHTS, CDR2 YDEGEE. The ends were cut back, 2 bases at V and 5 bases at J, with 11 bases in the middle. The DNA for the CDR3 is TGTGCCAGCAGCTTTGGGACTACAGATAATTCACCCCTCCACTTT. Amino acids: CASSFGTTDNSPLHF.

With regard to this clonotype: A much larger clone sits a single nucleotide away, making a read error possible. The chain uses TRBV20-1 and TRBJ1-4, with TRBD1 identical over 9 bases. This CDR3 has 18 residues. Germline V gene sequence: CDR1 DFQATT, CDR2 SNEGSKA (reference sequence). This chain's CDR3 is CSAQGTGTGTTTNEKLSF. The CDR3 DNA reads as TGCAGTGCCCAGGGGACCGGGACAGGGACCACAACTAATGAAAAACTGTCTTTT.

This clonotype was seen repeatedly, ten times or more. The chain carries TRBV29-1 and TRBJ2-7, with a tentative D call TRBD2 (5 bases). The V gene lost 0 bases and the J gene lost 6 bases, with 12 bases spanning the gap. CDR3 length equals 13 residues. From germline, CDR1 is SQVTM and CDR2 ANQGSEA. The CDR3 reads CSVEESPGIEQYF. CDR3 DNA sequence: TGCAGCGTTGAAGAAAGCCCGGGGATCGAGCAGTACTTC.

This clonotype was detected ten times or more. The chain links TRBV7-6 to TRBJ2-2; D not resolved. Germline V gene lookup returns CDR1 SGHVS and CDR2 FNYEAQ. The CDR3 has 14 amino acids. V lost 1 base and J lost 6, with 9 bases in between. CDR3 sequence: CASSLDQVPGELFF. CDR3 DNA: TGTGCCAGCAGCTTAGATCAGGTCCCCGGGGAGCTGTTTTTT.

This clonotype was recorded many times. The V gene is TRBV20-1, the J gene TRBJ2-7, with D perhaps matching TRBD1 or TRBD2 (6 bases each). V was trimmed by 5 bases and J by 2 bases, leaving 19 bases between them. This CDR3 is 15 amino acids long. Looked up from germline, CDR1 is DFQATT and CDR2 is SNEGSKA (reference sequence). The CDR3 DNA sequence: TGCAGTGCTTCCCACGGGGGCCGGGTACCCTACGAGCAGTACTTC. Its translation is CSASHGGRVPYEQYF.

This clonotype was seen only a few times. The CDR3 DNA reads TGTGCCAGCAGATCACTGGGTCAGGGAGGTTGGAACACTGAAGCTTTCTTT. Translation gives CASRSLGQGGWNTEAFF. The J gene is TRBJ1-1, the V gene TRBV11-3; possible D gene TRBD1, 5 bases. The CDR3 loop spans 17 amino acids. Germline assignment: CDR1 SGHNT and CDR2 YENEEA. With 6 bases removed from V and 1 base from J, the gap between germline ends came to 21 bases.

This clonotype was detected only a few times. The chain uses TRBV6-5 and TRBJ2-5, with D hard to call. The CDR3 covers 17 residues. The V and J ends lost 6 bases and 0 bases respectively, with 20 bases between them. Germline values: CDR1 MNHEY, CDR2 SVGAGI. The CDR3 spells CASSDSMNSVYQETQYF. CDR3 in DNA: TGTGCCAGCAGCGACTCCATGAACTCAGTGTACCAAGAGACCCAGTACTTC.

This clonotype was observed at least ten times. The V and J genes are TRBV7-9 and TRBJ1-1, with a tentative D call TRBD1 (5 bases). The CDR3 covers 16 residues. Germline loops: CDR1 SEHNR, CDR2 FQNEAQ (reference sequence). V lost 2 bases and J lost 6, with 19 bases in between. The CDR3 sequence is CASSLFSRQGRPEAFF. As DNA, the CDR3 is TGTGCCAGCAGCTTATTTAGTCGGCAGGGCCGACCTGAAGCTTTCTTT.